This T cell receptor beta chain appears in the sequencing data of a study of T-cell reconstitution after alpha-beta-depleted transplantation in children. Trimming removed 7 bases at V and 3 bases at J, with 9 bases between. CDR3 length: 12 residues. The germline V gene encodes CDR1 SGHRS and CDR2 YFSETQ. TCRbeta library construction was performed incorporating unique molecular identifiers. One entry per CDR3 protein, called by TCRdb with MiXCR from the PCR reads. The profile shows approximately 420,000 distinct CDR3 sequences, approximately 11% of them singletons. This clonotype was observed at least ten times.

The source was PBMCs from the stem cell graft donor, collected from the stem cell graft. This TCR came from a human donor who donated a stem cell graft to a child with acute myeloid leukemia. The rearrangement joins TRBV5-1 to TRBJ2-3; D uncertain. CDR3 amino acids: CASGEATDTQYF. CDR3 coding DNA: TGCGCCAGCGGGGAAGCGACAGATACGCAGTATTTT.